This TCR beta chain was recorded in a study of blood T cells in healthy people across ages (dated by TCRdb to the mid-2010s). General notes on the study: In model experiments, template switching captured about one uniquely barcoded TCR beta cDNA molecule for every two T cells. The study measured age-related changes in TCR beta repertoire diversity using deep sequencing normalized with unique cDNA molecular identifiers. Donors were grouped into four age groups: young (average 16 years), middle-aged (roughly 38), aged (around 60) and long-lived (approximately 75). For two donors (one aged 18 to 29 and one aged 80 or older), the study analyzed two additional independent replicas of 1 million unique cDNA reads from the same blood draw. The paper's findings and limits, for the study overall: Observed TCR beta diversity per million T cells fell roughly linearly with age, and a significant reduction was already apparent by age roughly 40. Compared with the aged group, the long-lived group had more naive CD4+ T cells, fewer expanded clones and increased TCR diversity, a pattern suggesting age selection. Since profiling was done on bulk unsorted PBMCs, naive and antigen-experienced compartments could not be conclusively compared. The percentage of naive T cells measured by flow cytometry correlated strongly with observed TCR beta diversity. The CMV infection status of donors was not known, potentially confounding age-related changes in expanded clonotypes. Estimates of total diversity based on one million sequenced T cells were regarded as lower bounds and as underestimates.

The CDR3 starts with the cysteine, ends with the phenylalanine, and has 17 residues. Only CDR3 DNA remains: 51 bases, in frame from the first base. The junction shows trimming of 0 bases on V and 1 base on J, plus 13 bases between the germline ends. Taken from the germline V gene, the CDR1 and CDR2 loops are KGHDR and SFDVKD. The method was 5' RACE. For sequencing, an Illumina HiSeq 2500 was employed. A second PCR of 7 to 11 cycles was run with a J-beta primer mix and a sample-barcoded 5' primer. A unique molecular identifier was introduced onto each TCR beta cDNA molecule by a template-switch 5' adaptor carrying 12 random nucleotides. At least 2.5 million CDR3-containing paired-end reads were obtained from each sample. First-strand cDNA synthesis was performed from all RNA using the Mint cDNA synthesis kit, with priming by a TRBC-specific oligonucleotide. All cDNA was treated with uracil-DNA glycosylase and then went through a first 18-cycle PCR with the universal primers M1SS and BC2_uni_R. As for the authors' bioinformatics: Each sample was normalized by randomly selecting 1 million high-quality reads, each carrying a distinct molecular identifier. Instead of being binned into consensus sequences, reads that shared molecular identifiers were thrown out. MiTCR, with a Q25 quality threshold and the strictest error-elimination algorithm, was used for CDR3 identification, clonotype clustering and error correction. Lower-bound total TCR beta diversity was estimated with a nonparametric unseen species model using Euler transformation. The public sequencing data were trimmed at Q25 with fastp and processed into clonotypes with MiXCR by TCRdb, which kept only in-frame beta chains. All rows with the same CDR3 protein become a single entry with the most common DNA and genes. The authors' filters were not applied to this entry. The sample data list around 800,000 distinct CDR3 sequences, and approximately 24% of these were observed just once. The ten largest clones take up 2.5% to 3.5% of the sample.

The donors were a few dozen Caucasian individuals from Russia, aged roughly 6 to 90 years, who were systemically healthy. Around 9.7 milliliters of peripheral blood were collected from each donor into EDTA-treated Vacutainer tubes. Ficoll-Paque density-gradient centrifugation was used to isolate PBMCs, with at least 7 million per sample. Trizol reagent was used to extract total RNA from the PBMCs, yielding at least 5 micrograms per sample. Naive CD45RAhigh/CD27high T cell percentages were measured by flow cytometry on a PBMC aliquot from every donor. Turning to this clonotype: The clone's antigen remains unknown. No quality values exist for individual bases; no much larger clone is one base distant.

Another study also made use of these data, one on T cells of mothers and their children. That second report states: Donors were nine systemically healthy Caucasian individuals: three mothers and their six children. cDNA synthesis used all of the extracted RNA, with approximately 1.4 ug of RNA in each 15 ul reaction. In the second PCR, the M1S primer introduced both the sample barcodes and 2-4 random nucleotides. Over 8.5 million TCR beta CDR3 reads came from each mother, compared with 2.5 million to 3.5 million reads from each child. Thymic selection similarly shapes TCR recombination output in related and unrelated pairs, with minor effect from inherited differences. Related mother-child pairs always showed normalized repertoire overlap that was slightly higher than in unrelated mother-child pairs, though the difference was never significant. Persistent microchimeric T cell clones were not detected, at a sensitivity of approximately 100 clones per million clonotypes. To look for features that set related mother-child pairs apart from unrelated individuals, the researchers ran deep NGS to compare the TCR beta repertoires of mothers and children. Mothers averaged roughly 36 +/- 4 years of age and children averaged roughly 11 +/- 4 years. After adapter ligation with NEBNext reagents, the libraries were sequenced on Illumina HiSeq 2000 with 100+100 nt paired-end reads. To prevent cross-contamination, the mother and child libraries were prepared one month apart and sequenced in separate runs. For each donor, between 500,000 and 2,000,000 distinct TCR beta clonotypes were identified. Naive TCR beta clonotypes were estimated from low-frequency clonotypes matched to each donor's FACS-determined naive share, without sorting.

This clonotype was sampled from a boy aged 5-17 years in good health. The source material was blood. The V gene is TRBV24-1 and the J gene is TRBJ2-3; the D segment could be TRBD2, given 6 matching bases. The CDR3 reads CATSDLQPGVRTDTQYF. The bases read TGTGCCACCAGTGATTTGCAACCGGGAGTGCGCACAGATACGCAGTATTTT.